These 10 T cell receptor beta chains were all obtained from the same sample, sequenced in a study of T cells after yellow fever vaccination. TCRdb analysed the 5' RACE reads with MiXCR anew, one entry per CDR3 protein. The table includes 450,000 to 650,000 distinct CDR3 sequences, approximately 13% detected once. This specimen consisted of PBMCs, obtained on the day of the yellow fever booster vaccination. The receptors shown here come from a man younger than 40 who received the YFV17D yellow fever vaccine.

This clonotype was seen at least ten times. The rearrangement links TRBV11-2 to TRBJ1-1; D may be TRBD1 (5 bases). The CDR3 is made up of 13 amino acids. Trimming cost V 3 bases and J 8 bases, with 13 bases left between them. CDR1 SGHAT and CDR2 FQNNGV come from the germline V gene. DNA of the CDR3: TGTGCCAGCAGCTTTTCAGGGCCTTCCGAAGCTTTCTTT. It is translated as CASSFSGPSEAFF.

The chain recombines TRBV7-9 with TRBJ2-2; D is undetermined. The CDR3 runs to 14 residues. The V gene lost 7 bases and the J gene lost 1 base, with 10 bases spanning the gap. Germline CDR1 is SEHNR and CDR2 is FQNEAQ (reference sequence). This CDR3 reads CASNIQRNTGELFF. CDR3 sequence (DNA): TGTGCCAGCAACATTCAGCGGAACACCGGGGAGCTGTTTTTT.

This rearrangement joins TRBV7-2 to TRBJ2-3, with 9 bases aligning to TRBD1. The CDR3 is 15 residues long. Germline V lookup: CDR1 SGHTA, CDR2 FQGNSA. Trimming cost V 5 bases and J 4 bases; bases outside gene matches: 7. The CDR3 sequence is CASSRTGAVSDTQYF. CDR3 DNA: TGTGCCAGCAGCCGGACAGGGGCGGTCTCAGATACGCAGTATTTT.

This chain links TRBV5-4 with TRBJ2-1; 7 bases agree with TRBD2. This CDR3 region has 14 residues. Germline V gives CDR1 SGHNT, CDR2 YYREEE (reference sequence). V dropped 3 bases and J dropped 8; count of bases not matched to a gene: 8. This CDR3 reads CASSSGLLLDEQFF. CDR3 sequence (DNA): TGTGCCAGCAGCTCGGGACTACTCTTGGATGAGCAGTTCTTC.

This clonotype has a handful of counts. This chain uses TRBV10-2 with TRBJ2-1; TRBD2 aligns across 9 bases. Losses at the gene ends were 1 base for V and 6 bases for J; bases not matched to a gene: 7. Germline CDR1 and CDR2: WSHSY and SAAADI. This CDR3 is built from 16 residues. CDR3 region: CASSEFSAGGPNEQFF. CDR3 in DNA: TGCGCCAGCAGTGAGTTCAGCGCGGGAGGGCCCAATGAGCAGTTCTTC.

This clonotype showed up just a few times. This chain joins TRBV5-6 and TRBJ2-4; 7 bases match TRBD2. The CDR3 has 14 residues. Germline V CDR1 and CDR2: SGHDT, YYEEEE. Losses at the gene ends were 1 base for V and 7 bases for J; bases not matched to a gene: 5. The CDR3 nucleotides read TGTGCCAGCAGCTTGCGGACTAGTCGGAACATTCAGTACTTC. Protein: CASSLRTSRNIQYF. Using reference TRBV5-6 and TRBJ2-4 for the parts outside the CDR3, the full variable domain is DAGVTQSPTHLIKTRGQQVTLRCSPKSGHDTVSWYQQALGQGPQFIFQYYEEEERQRGNFPDRFSGHQFPNYSSELNVNALLLGDSALYLCASSLRTSRNIQYFGAGTRLSVL.

The chain is built from TRBV7-2 and TRBJ2-7, with D hard to call. CDR3 length: 15 amino acids. Trimming removed 2 bases at V and 2 bases at J, with 13 bases between. Germline V gene lookup returns CDR1 SGHTA and CDR2 FQGNSA. The CDR3 protein is CASSLPSSEAYEQYF. CDR3 DNA sequence: TGTGCCAGCAGCTTACCGTCTTCGGAAGCCTACGAGCAGTACTTC.

This clonotype was seen only once. The CDR3 sequence is CAWSWGGFTEAFF. Written as DNA, the CDR3 is TGTGCCTGGAGCTGGGGGGGTTTCACTGAAGCTTTCTTT. The genes are TRBV30 and TRBJ1-1; possibly TRBD1 for D (5 bases). V was pared by 3 bases and J by 4 bases, with 12 bases between. This CDR3 is built from 13 residues. CDR1 and CDR2 from the germline V gene are GTSNPN and SVGIG (reference sequence).

The J gene is TRBJ2-3, the V gene TRBV7-2; TRBD2 matches 7 bases. Germline loops: CDR1 SGHTA, CDR2 FQGNSA. The J segment lost 3 bases and the V segment lost 5 bases, leaving 14 bases of the junction unmatched. The CDR3 runs 17 residues. In DNA form, the CDR3 reads TGTGCCAGCAGCCACCGACCCCTAGCGGTTCCAACAGATACGCAGTATTTT. Its translation is CASSHRPLAVPTDTQYF.

V gene TRBV5-1 combines with J gene TRBJ2-7; TRBD2 matches 13 bases. The germline gives CDR1 SGHRS, CDR2 YFSETQ. V shed 3 bases and J 6 bases; nucleotides not matched to a gene: 3. This CDR3 contains 14 residues. CDR3 DNA: TGCGCCAGCAGCTCGACTAGCGGGAGGCTCGAGCAGTACTTC. Translating it yields CASSSTSGRLEQYF.